These 30 T cell receptor beta chains were all obtained from the same sample, sequenced in a study of shared clonotypes between healthy human individuals. Assay: immunoSEQ multiplex PCR; the TCRdb copy retains only in-frame clones and omits some. The sample records 2 million to 2.5 million clones, approximately 90% being singletons. Sequenced material: naive CD4+ T cells from PBMCs. The subset is: CD45RA+ positively selected. These receptors all stem from a man between 18 and 29 years old in good health. Some clones in this sample may be carry-over from other donors' samples.

The gene calls are TRBV6-5 and TRBJ1-6; 8 nucleotides match TRBD1. The CDR3 contains 16 residues. V dropped 2 bases and J dropped 7; count of bases not matched to a gene: 7. Germline V gene sequence: CDR1 MNHEY, CDR2 SVGAGI. Here the CDR3 DNA reads TGTGCCAGCAGTTACACTGGACAGGGATACAATTCACCCCTCCACTTT. Protein sequence: CASSYTGQGYNSPLHF.

This clone was picked up a small number of times. The J gene is TRBJ1-1, the V gene TRBV7-3; 7 bases agree with TRBD1. Germline V gives CDR1 SGHTA, CDR2 FQGTGA. The V gene end was trimmed by 2 bases and the J gene end by 4 bases; junction bases not matched to a gene: 1. This CDR3 spans 13 amino acids. CDR3 sequence: CASSLDRVTEAFF. The CDR3 DNA sequence: TGTGCCAGCAGCTTAGACAGGGTCACTGAAGCTTTCTTT.

The chain combines TRBV28 with TRBJ2-1; unclear D gene. Germline CDR1 and CDR2: MDHEN and SYDVKM. Trimming pared 7 bases from V and 4 bases from J, leaving 14 bases between. The CDR3 totals 14 residues. For the CDR3, the DNA is TGTGCCAGCACCGAGGCAGGCACGTACAATGAGCAGTTCTTC. Translated, it gives CASTEAGTYNEQFF. Filled out from reference TRBV28 and TRBJ2-1, the complete variable domain reads DVKVTQSSRYLVKRTGEKVFLECVQDMDHENMFWYRQDPGLGLRLIYFSYDVKMKEKGDIPEGYSVSREKKERFSLILESASTNQTSMYLCASTEAGTYNEQFFGPGTRLTVL.

This chain uses TRBV28 with TRBJ1-2; 8 nucleotides line up with TRBD1. V gave up 7 bases and J gave up 4 bases; unmatched junction bases: 5. The CDR3 contains 13 residues. Germline CDR1 reads MDHEN; CDR2 reads SYDVKM. DNA of the CDR3: TGTGCCAGCACTCCCGACAGGGGCTATGGCTACACCTTC. It specifies CASTPDRGYGYTF.

Note on this clone: This sample also contains other DNA sequences that code for the same CDR3. The chain is built from TRBV9 and TRBJ2-3; tentatively, D is TRBD1 or TRBD2 (6 bases each). The CDR3 extends over 15 amino acids. CDR1 is SGDLS, CDR2 YYNGEE, per germline. V shed 2 bases and J shed 2 bases, with 12 bases lying between them. The CDR3 DNA sequence: TGTGCCAGCAGCGTCGCTGGGGGGCACACAGATACGCAGTATTTT. Translation gives CASSVAGGHTDTQYF.

The chain has TRBV19 and TRBJ1-2; 9 bases fit TRBD1. CDR3 length: 14 residues. The J segment lost 3 bases and the V segment lost 6 bases, leaving 5 bases of the junction unmatched. CDR1 is LNHDA, CDR2 SQIVND, per germline (reference sequence). The CDR3 DNA reads as TGTGCCAGTAGCTCGACAGGGGGGGACTATGGCTACACCTTC. Translating gives CASSSTGGDYGYTF.

This chain joins TRBV29-1 and TRBJ2-1, with a tentative D call TRBD1 (6 bases). This CDR3 region has 15 residues. The germline CDR1 and CDR2 sequences are SQVTM and ANQGSEA. Deletions cut 3 bases from V and 0 bases from J, with 12 bases between. As DNA, the CDR3 is TGCAGCGTTGATGGGGGCGCTTTCTCCTACAATGAGCAGTTCTTC. Its protein product is CSVDGGAFSYNEQFF.

The CDR3 DNA reads as TGCGCCAGCAGCCCGATGGCGGGAGCACCCGGGGAGCTGTTTTTT. Protein sequence: CASSPMAGAPGELFF. The chain combines TRBV5-1 with TRBJ2-2; the match to TRBD2 covers 7 bases. J lost 6 bases, V lost 4 bases, and 9 bases had no gene match. Germline V gene lookup returns CDR1 SGHRS and CDR2 YFSETQ. This CDR3 comprises 15 residues.

This clone showed up just once. J is TRBJ2-3 and V is TRBV5-4, with D possibly being TRBD2 (6 bases). This CDR3 has 15 residues. Germline loops: CDR1 SGHNT, CDR2 YYREEE (reference sequence). V was shortened by 3 bases and J by 6 bases, with 17 bases between the two germline ends. CDR3 coding DNA: TGTGCCAGCAGCTCACCCGGGACTCTTGGGGATACGCAGTATTTT. It translates to CASSSPGTLGDTQYF.

This chain connects TRBV19 to TRBJ1-3, with D perhaps matching TRBD1 (5 bases). From germline, CDR1 is LNHDA and CDR2 SQIVND (reference sequence). The V gene lost 5 bases and the J gene lost 0 bases, with 17 bases spanning the gap. The CDR3 runs 17 residues. CDR3 in amino acids: CASSGRWGGSSGNTIYF. The CDR3 DNA reads TGTGCCAGTAGTGGACGATGGGGCGGAAGCTCTGGAAACACCATATATTTT. Based on the CDR3 plus reference TRBV19 and TRBJ1-3, the full variable domain is DGGITQSPKYLFRKEGQNVTLSCEQNLNHDAMYWYRQDPGQGLRLIYYSQIVNDFQKGDIAEGYSVSREKKESFPLTVTSAQKNPTAFYLCASSGRWGGSSGNTIYFGEGSWLTVV.

This clone was counted between two and nine times. This chain connects TRBV7-2 to TRBJ2-7; D assignment may be TRBD1 or TRBD2 (5 bases each). This CDR3 is 13 amino acids long. The germline V and J ends were trimmed by 5 bases and 3 bases, with 11 bases remaining between them. Germline V CDR1 and CDR2: SGHTA, FQGNSA. CDR3 region: CASSPGPHYEQYF. CDR3 DNA: TGTGCCAGCAGCCCGGGGCCCCACTACGAGCAGTACTTC.

The chain joins TRBV5-4 to TRBJ2-7; 8 bases are shared with TRBD2. CDR3 length: 14 residues. V shed 0 bases and J 5 bases; nucleotides not matched to a gene: 4. The germline V gene encodes CDR1 SGHNT and CDR2 YYREEE (reference sequence). The CDR3 DNA is TGTGCCAGCAGCTTGGCCTCAGCGGGAGACGAGCAGTACTTC. It specifies CASSLASAGDEQYF.

The chain joins TRBV23-1 to TRBJ2-7; TRBD1 aligns across 9 bases. TRBV23-1 is an open reading frame, and its role is uncertain. The CDR3 contains 19 residues. J gave up 5 bases and V 2 bases, and 19 bases lay outside the gene matches. CDR3 protein: CASSQNLGTGYSVSHEQYF. The CDR3 DNA reads TGCGCCAGCAGTCAAAATCTGGGGACAGGGTATTCGGTGTCTCACGAGCAGTACTTC.

Written as DNA, the CDR3 is TGCAGCGTTGAAAAGTGGGAGGGCCTTGGTGAGCAGTTCTTC. Protein product: CSVEKWEGLGEQFF. V and J are TRBV29-1 and TRBJ2-1, with TRBD2 matching over 7 bases. The CDR3 is 14 residues long. The J segment lost 9 bases and the V segment lost 2 bases, leaving 10 bases of the junction unmatched. CDR1 is SQVTM and CDR2 is ANQGSEA in the germline V gene.

The rearrangement links TRBV5-1 to TRBJ1-4; weak D call: TRBD1 (6 bases). The CDR3 has 14 amino acids. Trimming pared 4 bases from V and 6 bases from J, leaving 13 bases between. Germline CDR1 reads SGHRS; CDR2 reads YFSETQ. The CDR3 bases are TGCGCCAGCAGCCCTACAGGGTTCGATGAAAAACTGTTTTTT. This gives the protein CASSPTGFDEKLFF.

J is TRBJ1-4 and V is TRBV23-1, with TRBD1 as a possible D gene (6 bases). TRBV23-1 is an open reading frame, and its role is uncertain. The CDR3 consists of 18 residues. V was shortened by 4 bases and J by 8 bases, with 26 bases between the two germline ends. The CDR3 DNA is TGCGCCAGCAGTCGCCAATCCCCCCTGGGGGGCCTTAGGGAAAAACTGTTTTTT. Amino acids: CASSRQSPLGGLREKLFF.

This clone was detected once. The chain combines TRBV15 with TRBJ2-1; D gene unclear. The germline V gene has CDR1 LNHNV and CDR2 YYDKDF (reference sequence). CDR3 length: 12 residues. The germline V and J ends were trimmed by 5 bases and 9 bases, with 11 bases remaining between them. The CDR3 here is CATSVVPIEQFF. The CDR3 DNA is TGTGCCACCAGCGTCGTCCCTATTGAGCAGTTCTTC.

V is TRBV7-8 and J is TRBJ2-2; D is ambiguous. This CDR3 is 16 amino acids long. V was trimmed by 4 bases and J by 8 bases, leaving 20 bases between them. CDR1 and CDR2 (germline): SGHVS, FQNEAQ. The DNA for the CDR3 is TGTGCCAGCAGCTACTTACAACCAGTTGGTGTGGGGGAGCTGTTTTTT. Encoded protein: CASSYLQPVGVGELFF.

The V and J genes are TRBV9 and TRBJ1-1, with D perhaps TRBD1 (6 bases). CDR3 length: 15 residues. CDR1 and CDR2 from the germline V gene are SGDLS and YYNGEE. V lost 0 bases to trimming and J lost 10 bases, with 19 bases between them. CDR3 nucleotide sequence: TGTGCCAGCAGCGTAGATAATCGGGGCGCAGGGGTAGCTTTCTTT. As protein: CASSVDNRGAGVAFF. Complete variable domain (other parts from reference TRBV9 and TRBJ1-1): DSGVTQTPKHLITATGQRVTLRCSPRSGDLSVYWYQQSLDQGLQFLIQYYNGEERAKGNILERFSAQQFPDLHSELNLSSLELGDSALYFCASSVDNRGAGVAFFGQGTRLTVV.

The V gene is TRBV12-5, the J gene TRBJ2-1; 7 bases line up with TRBD1. Trimming at V came to 5 bases and at J to 12 bases, leaving 7 bases not matched to a gene. The CDR3 has 12 residues. The V gene's germline CDR1 is LGHNT and CDR2 FRNRAP. For the CDR3, the DNA is TGTGCTAGTGGTCCCTCGACAGGGTCGCAGTTCTTC. Protein sequence: CASGPSTGSQFF.

V usage is TRBV6-5 and J usage is TRBJ2-7; D may be TRBD2 (6 bases). The ends were cut back, 4 bases at V and 7 bases at J, with 20 bases in the middle. The CDR3 spans 15 residues. The germline V gene has CDR1 MNHEY and CDR2 SVGAGI. The CDR3 sequence is CASSFSGLTRREQYF. The CDR3 DNA sequence: TGTGCCAGCAGTTTCTCGGGACTTACTAGGAGAGAGCAGTACTTC.

This chain's CDR3 is CAWSVTNTGELFF. CDR3 nucleotide sequence: TGTGCCTGGAGTGTAACAAACACCGGGGAGCTGTTTTTT. The rearrangement joins TRBV30 to TRBJ2-2; unclear D gene. In germline, CDR1 is GTSNPN, CDR2 SVGIG (reference sequence). Trimming left V 0 bases short and J 2 bases short, with 4 bases between. The CDR3 is 13 residues long.

V gene TRBV2 combines with J gene TRBJ2-1, with 8 bases lining up with TRBD2. The CDR3 is 15 residues long. The V gene's germline CDR1 is SNHLY and CDR2 FYNNEI. J was trimmed by 9 bases and V by 1 base; bases with no gene match: 8. Written as DNA, the CDR3 is TGTGCCAGCAGTGAAGGAGCGGGAGAAGGACGTGAGCAGTTCTTC. Protein product: CASSEGAGEGREQFF.

In DNA form, the CDR3 reads TGTGCCAGCAGCTTGGGGCAGACTGGGGGCTACACCTTC. It specifies CASSLGQTGGYTF. The chain is built from TRBV11-2 and TRBJ1-2, with D perhaps matching TRBD1 (5 bases). Germline V gene sequence: CDR1 SGHAT, CDR2 FQNNGV. Trimming removed 3 bases at V and 8 bases at J, with 13 bases between. This CDR3 is 13 amino acids long. The full variable domain, with the rest looked up from reference TRBV11-2 and TRBJ1-2, is EAGVAQSPRYKIIEKRQSVAFWCNPISGHATLYWYQQILGQGPKLLIQFQNNGVVDDSQLPKDRFSAERLKGVDSTLKIQPAKLEDSAVYLCASSLGQTGGYTFGSGTRLTVV.

V usage is TRBV5-1 and J usage is TRBJ1-1; a weak D match, TRBD1 (6 bases). The V and J ends lost 4 bases and 0 bases respectively, with 13 bases between them. The CDR3 extends over 15 amino acids. The germline gives CDR1 SGHRS, CDR2 YFSETQ. This CDR3 reads CASSLNRAMNTEAFF. DNA of the CDR3: TGCGCCAGCAGCCTAAACAGGGCTATGAACACTGAAGCTTTCTTT.

The gene calls are TRBV7-9 and TRBJ2-7; 11 bases align to TRBD1. The CDR3 is made up of 15 amino acids. The V gene's germline CDR1 is SEHNR and CDR2 FQNEAQ (reference sequence). J was trimmed by 8 bases and V by 5 bases; bases with no gene match: 11. CDR3 in DNA: TGTGCCAGCAGCCCTGGGACAGGGGGTGATTTTAAGCAGTACTTC. It specifies CASSPGTGGDFKQYF.

Details on this clone: Other DNA sequences in this specimen translate into the identical CDR3. The chain joins TRBV28 to TRBJ2-7; no clear D gene. From germline, CDR1 is MDHEN and CDR2 SYDVKM. CDR3 length equals 11 residues. The V and J ends lost 5 bases and 1 base respectively, with 3 bases between them. In nucleotides, the CDR3 is TGTGCCAGCAGTGGGTCCTACGAGCAGTACTTC. Translated, it gives CASSGSYEQYF. The whole variable domain, filled in from reference TRBV28 and TRBJ2-7, reads DVKVTQSSRYLVKRTGEKVFLECVQDMDHENMFWYRQDPGLGLRLIYFSYDVKMKEKGDIPEGYSVSREKKERFSLILESASTNQTSMYLCASSGSYEQYFGPGTRLTVT.

The rearrangement links TRBV19 to TRBJ1-2, with D possibly TRBD1 on 6 matching bases. Germline V CDR1 and CDR2: LNHDA, SQIVND (reference sequence). Trimming took off 4 bases at V and 3 bases at J, with 21 bases between the two ends. The CDR3 totals 17 residues. The CDR3 protein is CASSSLVFRGPDYGYTF. The CDR3 DNA reads TGTGCCAGTAGTAGCCTAGTCTTCAGGGGCCCCGACTATGGCTACACCTTC.

The CDR3 protein is CASSFAETQYF. In nucleotides, the CDR3 is TGTGCCAGCAGTTTTGCAGAGACCCAGTACTTC. The chain is built from TRBV28 and TRBJ2-5; D is ambiguous. The CDR3 length is 11 residues. The germline V and J ends were trimmed by 3 bases and 4 bases, with 3 bases remaining between them. Germline CDR1 and CDR2: MDHEN and SYDVKM.

The chain employs TRBV7-8 and TRBJ2-1; D may match TRBD1 or TRBD2 (5 bases each). The ends were cut back, 4 bases at V and 6 bases at J, with 28 bases in the middle. CDR3 size: 19 residues. Germline assignment: CDR1 SGHVS and CDR2 FQNEAQ. CDR3 nucleotide sequence: TGTGCCAGCAGCTCGACTACAGGTTTTACCCCTAGTCGGGGCAATGAGCAGTTCTTC. It codes for CASSSTTGFTPSRGNEQFF.